This T cell receptor beta chain is from a study of blood T cell repertoires in COVID-19. Trimming left V 4 bases short and J 2 bases short, with 8 bases between. The CDR3 length is 12 residues. From germline, CDR1 is GTSNPN and CDR2 SVGIG (reference sequence). In the authors' methods: Nucleated cell counts were estimated from reference gene primer amplification. Assay: immunoSEQ multiplex PCR; the TCRdb copy retains only in-frame clones and omits some. The DNA was the basis for D and trimming; V, J and clone size are from that table. Among over 200,000 clones, approximately 88% were seen once, and the ten largest hold 3.7%. The participants were between about 18 and 89 years old and came from 24 US areas.

J is TRBJ1-1 and V is TRBV30; no definite D call. The sequence was collected from a woman in her thirties who had been exposed to COVID-19. Sequenced: PBMCs or T cells enriched from blood (not recorded which). CDR3: CAWKEVNTEAFF. The CDR3 coding sequence is TGTGCCTGGAAGGAGGTAAACACTGAAGCTTTCTTT.